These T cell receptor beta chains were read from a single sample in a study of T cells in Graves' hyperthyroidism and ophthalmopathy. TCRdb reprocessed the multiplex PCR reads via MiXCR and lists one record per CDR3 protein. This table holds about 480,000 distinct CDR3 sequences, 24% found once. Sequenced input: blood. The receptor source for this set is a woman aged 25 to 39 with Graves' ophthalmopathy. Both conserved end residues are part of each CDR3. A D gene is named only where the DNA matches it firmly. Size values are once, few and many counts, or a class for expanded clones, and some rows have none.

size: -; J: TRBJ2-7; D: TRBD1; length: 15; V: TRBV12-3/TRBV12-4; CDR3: CASSFGTGDRDEQYF; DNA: TGTGCCAGCAGTTTTGGGACAGGGGATCGGGACGAGCAGTACTTC
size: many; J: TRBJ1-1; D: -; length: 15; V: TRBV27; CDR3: CASSLLGTLDTEAFF; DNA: TGTGCCAGCAGTTTACTCGGGACTCTGGACACTGAAGCTTTCTTT
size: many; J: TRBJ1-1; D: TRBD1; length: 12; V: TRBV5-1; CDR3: CASRPGQGQAFF; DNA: TGCGCCAGCCGACCGGGACAGGGACAAGCTTTCTTT
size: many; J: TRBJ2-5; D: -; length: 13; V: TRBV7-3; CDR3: CASSLRFQETQYF; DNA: TGTGCCAGCAGCTTAAGGTTTCAAGAGACCCAGTACTTC
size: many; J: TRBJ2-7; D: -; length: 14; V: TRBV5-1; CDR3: CASSLRDLSYEQYF; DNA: TGCGCCAGCAGCTTGCGGGATCTTTCCTACGAGCAGTACTTC
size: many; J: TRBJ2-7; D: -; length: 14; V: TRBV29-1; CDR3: CSVGYHRAMYEQYF; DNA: TGCAGCGTTGGATACCACAGGGCCATGTACGAGCAGTACTTC
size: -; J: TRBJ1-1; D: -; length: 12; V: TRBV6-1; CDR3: CASRFRGTEAFF; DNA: TGTGCCAGCAGATTTCGCGGGACTGAAGCTTTCTTT
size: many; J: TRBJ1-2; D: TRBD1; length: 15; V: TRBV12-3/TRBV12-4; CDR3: CASSLLAQTGDGYTF; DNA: TGTGCCAGCAGTTTATTGGCCCAAACAGGGGATGGCTACACCTTC
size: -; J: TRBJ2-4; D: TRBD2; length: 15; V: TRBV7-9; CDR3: CASSPPGTSGSRLYF; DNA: TGTGCCAGCAGCCCTCCGGGGACTAGCGGGAGTCGACTGTACTTC
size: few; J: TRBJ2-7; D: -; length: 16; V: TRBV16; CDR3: CVSSQSPSQNSYEQYF; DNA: TGTGTCAGCAGCCAATCACCGTCACAGAACTCCTACGAGCAGTACTTC
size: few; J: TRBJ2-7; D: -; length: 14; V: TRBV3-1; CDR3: CASSQELLPYEQYF; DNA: TGTGCCAGCAGCCAAGAACTTTTGCCCTACGAGCAGTACTTC
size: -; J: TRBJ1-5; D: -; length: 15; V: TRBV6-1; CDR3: CASSRTGISNQPQHF; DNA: TGTGCCAGCAGCCGCACAGGGATTAGCAATCAGCCCCAGCATTTT
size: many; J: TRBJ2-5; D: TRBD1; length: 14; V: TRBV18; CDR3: CASSWDRGQETQYF; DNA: TGTGCCAGCTCATGGGACAGGGGACAAGAGACCCAGTACTTC
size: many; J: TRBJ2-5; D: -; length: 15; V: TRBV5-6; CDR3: CASSLYRFGKETQYF; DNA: TGTGCCAGCAGCTTATATAGGTTCGGCAAGGAGACCCAGTACTTC
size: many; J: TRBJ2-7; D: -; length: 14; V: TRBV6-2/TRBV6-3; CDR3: CASRRSPGPGEQYF; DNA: TGTGCCAGCAGGCGTTCTCCGGGACCCGGCGAGCAGTACTTC
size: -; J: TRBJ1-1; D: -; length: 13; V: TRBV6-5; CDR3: CASSHQIIAEAFF; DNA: TGTGCCAGCAGTCACCAAATAATTGCTGAAGCTTTCTTT
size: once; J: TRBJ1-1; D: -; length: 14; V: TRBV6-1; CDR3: CASSPLTMNTEAFF; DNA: TGTGCCAGCAGTCCCTTGACCATGAACACTGAAGCTTTCTTT
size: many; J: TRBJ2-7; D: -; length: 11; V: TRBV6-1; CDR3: CASSEGANRYF; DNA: TGTGCCAGCAGTGAGGGGGCGAACCGGTACTTC
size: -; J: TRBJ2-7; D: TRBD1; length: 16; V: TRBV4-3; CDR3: CASSQVLTGGTYEQYF; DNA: TGCGCCAGCAGCCAAGTACTGACAGGGGGAACCTACGAGCAGTACTTC
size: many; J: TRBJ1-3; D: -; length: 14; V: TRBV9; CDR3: CASSDGSRGNTIYF; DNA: TGTGCCAGCAGCGACGGGTCTCGAGGAAACACCATATATTTT
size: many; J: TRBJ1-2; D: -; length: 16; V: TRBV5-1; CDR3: CASSLGWTSGDYGYTF; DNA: TGCGCCAGCAGCTTAGGTTGGACGAGTGGGGACTATGGCTACACCTTC
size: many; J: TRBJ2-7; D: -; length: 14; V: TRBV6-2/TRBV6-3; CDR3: CASNDRKNQYEQYF; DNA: TGTGCCAGCAACGACAGAAAAAACCAATACGAGCAGTACTTC
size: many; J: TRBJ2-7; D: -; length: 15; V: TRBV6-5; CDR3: CASSYGPGRSYEQYF; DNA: TGTGCCAGCAGTTACGGGCCAGGCCGCTCCTACGAGCAGTACTTC
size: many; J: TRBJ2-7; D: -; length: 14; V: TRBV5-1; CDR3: CASSLVGHTYEQYF; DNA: TGCGCCAGCAGCTTGGTCGGCCATACCTACGAGCAGTACTTC
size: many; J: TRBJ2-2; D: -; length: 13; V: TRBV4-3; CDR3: CASSQELAGELFF; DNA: TGCGCCAGCAGCCAAGAGCTGGCCGGGGAGCTGTTTTTT
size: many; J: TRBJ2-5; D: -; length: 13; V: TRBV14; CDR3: CASSLDQWQTQYF; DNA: TGTGCCAGCAGCCTGGATCAGTGGCAGACCCAGTACTTC
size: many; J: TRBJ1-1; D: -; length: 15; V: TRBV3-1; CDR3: CASSPRVASNTEAFF; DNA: TGTGCCAGCAGCCCTAGGGTCGCATCGAACACTGAAGCTTTCTTT
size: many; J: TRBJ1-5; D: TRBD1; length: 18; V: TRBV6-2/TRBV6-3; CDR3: CASSYKGTGIRTNQPQHF; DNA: TGTGCCAGCAGTTATAAGGGGACAGGGATTCGTACGAATCAGCCCCAGCATTTT
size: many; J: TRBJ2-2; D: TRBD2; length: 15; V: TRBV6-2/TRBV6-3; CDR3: CASKAPGLATGELFF; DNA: TGTGCCAGCAAAGCACCGGGACTAGCGACCGGGGAGCTGTTTTTT
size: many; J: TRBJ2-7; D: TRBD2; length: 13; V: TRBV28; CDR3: CASSAGGADEQYF; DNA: TGTGCCAGCAGTGCCGGGGGGGCGGACGAGCAGTACTTC
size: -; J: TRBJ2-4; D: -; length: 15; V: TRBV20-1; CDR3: CSAPPLDRRQNIQYF; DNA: TGCAGTGCCCCGCCCCTAGACAGGAGACAAAACATTCAGTACTTC
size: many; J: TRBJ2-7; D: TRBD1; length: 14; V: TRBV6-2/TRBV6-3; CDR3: CASNPGQPSYEQYF; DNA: TGTGCCAGCAACCCGGGACAGCCCTCCTACGAGCAGTACTTC
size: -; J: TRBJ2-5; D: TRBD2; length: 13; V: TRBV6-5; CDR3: CASSYSGRETQYF; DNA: TGTGCCAGCAGTTACTCCGGGAGGGAGACCCAGTACTTC
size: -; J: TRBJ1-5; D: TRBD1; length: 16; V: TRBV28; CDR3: CASSLGGQGLNQPQHF; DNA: TGTGCCAGCAGTTTAGGGGGACAGGGCCTCAATCAGCCCCAGCATTTT
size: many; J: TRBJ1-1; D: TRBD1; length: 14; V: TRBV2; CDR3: CARTSGQAHWEAFF; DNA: TGTGCCAGGACCTCGGGACAGGCCCACTGGGAAGCTTTCTTT
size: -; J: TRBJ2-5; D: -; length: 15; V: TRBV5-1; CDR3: CASSLTNRDRETQYF; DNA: TGCGCCAGCAGCTTGACGAACAGGGATAGAGAGACCCAGTACTTC
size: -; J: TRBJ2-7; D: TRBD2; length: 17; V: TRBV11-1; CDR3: CASSRLAGERTSYEQYF; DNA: TGTGCCAGCAGCCGACTAGCGGGAGAGAGGACTTCCTACGAGCAGTACTTC
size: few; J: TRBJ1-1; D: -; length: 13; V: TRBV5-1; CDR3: CASRDSANTEAFF; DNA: TGCGCCAGCCGCGACAGCGCGAACACTGAAGCTTTCTTT
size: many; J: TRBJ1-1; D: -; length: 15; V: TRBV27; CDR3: CASRRTGTSKTEAFF; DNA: TGTGCCAGCCGAAGGACCGGGACGTCGAAGACTGAAGCTTTCTTT
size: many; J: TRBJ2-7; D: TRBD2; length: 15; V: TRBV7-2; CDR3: CASSLSSGGFYEQYF; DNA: TGTGCCAGCAGCTTATCTAGCGGGGGGTTCTACGAGCAGTACTTC
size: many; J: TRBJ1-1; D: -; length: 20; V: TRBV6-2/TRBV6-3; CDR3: CASSYSEGEGEGGLNTEAFF; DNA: TGTGCCAGCAGTTACTCGGAGGGTGAGGGAGAGGGGGGGTTGAACACTGAAGCTTTCTTT
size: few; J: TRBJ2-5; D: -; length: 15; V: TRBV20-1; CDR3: CSARVLATPQETQYF; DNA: TGCAGTGCTAGAGTGCTAGCTACCCCCCAAGAGACCCAGTACTTC
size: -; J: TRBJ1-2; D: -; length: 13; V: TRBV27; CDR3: CASSPIGPYGYTF; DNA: TGTGCCAGCAGTCCCATTGGCCCTTATGGCTACACCTTC
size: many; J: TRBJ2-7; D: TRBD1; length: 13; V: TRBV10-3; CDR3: CAISPTGIGEQYF; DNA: TGTGCCATCAGCCCGACAGGGATAGGGGAGCAGTACTTC
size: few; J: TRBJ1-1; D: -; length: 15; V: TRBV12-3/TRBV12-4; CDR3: CASTFLLRGDTEAFF; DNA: TGTGCCAGCACTTTTTTACTCCGAGGGGACACTGAAGCTTTCTTT
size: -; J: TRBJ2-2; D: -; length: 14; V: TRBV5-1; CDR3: CASSFYGSPGELFF; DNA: TGCGCCAGCAGCTTTTATGGTTCCCCCGGGGAGCTGTTTTTT